This T cell receptor beta chain was identified during a study of shared clonotypes between healthy human individuals. Study-level information: The study enrolled two women and a few men aged 18 to 49. CD4 naive and CD4 memory each took three plates per donor, while CD8 naive took two and CD8 memory one. General study results and limits: Researchers sampled only blood; tissue repertoires likely differ.

Each subset's genomic DNA was split evenly across several immunoSEQ plates. The table came from immunoSEQ multiplex PCR; TCRdb's copy has only in-frame clones and leaves some out. The table has 1.6 million or so clones, roughly 96% seen once. There are 17 residues in the CDR3. V lost 4 bases, J lost 4 bases, and 7 bases stayed unmatched. Germline loops: CDR1 SNHLY, CDR2 FYNNEI. About this clone itself: Antigen unknown.

The source of this sequence is a man aged 30 to 39 in good health. Sequencing used naive CD4+ T cells sorted from blood. The subset denotes: CD45RA+ positively selected. The V and J genes are TRBV2 and TRBJ2-1; 13 nucleotides match TRBD2. The CDR3 spells CASSAGRLAGGYNEQFF. As DNA, the CDR3 is TGTGCCAGCAGTGCGGGGAGACTAGCGGGAGGTTACAATGAGCAGTTCTTC.